A single sample gave rise to the 30 T cell receptor beta chains below, sequenced in a study of T cell repertoires in cytomegalovirus infection. Using its own MiXCR run on the reads, TCRdb lists one record per CDR3 protein. The data contain 740,000 or so distinct CDR3 sequences, 35% of them seen just once; the ten biggest clones take up 2.5% to 3.5%. Sequencing was done on a sample of PBMCs. These receptors were obtained from a human donor in good health (CMV status not recorded). Some clones in this sample may be carry-over from other donors' samples.

This clonotype was picked up a small number of times. V usage is TRBV27 and J usage is TRBJ2-7; TRBD1 matches 8 bases. Germline CDR1 MNHEY, CDR2 SMNVEV (reference sequence). The V segment lost 2 bases and the J segment 5 bases; nucleotides outside the gene matches: 11. The CDR3 contains 16 residues. The CDR3 region has the DNA TGTGCCAGCAGTTTACGGAGATTGGACAGGGCAAACGAGCAGTACTTC. Its protein is CASSLRRLDRANEQYF.

The gene calls are TRBV20-1 and TRBJ1-4; 8 bases agree with TRBD1. Trimming removed 6 bases from V and 3 bases from J; junction bases left unmatched: 6. Germline values: CDR1 DFQATT, CDR2 SNEGSKA (reference sequence). The CDR3 loop spans 14 amino acids. The CDR3 loop reads CSASGGGSNEKLFF. In nucleotides, the CDR3 is TGCAGTGCCTCAGGGGGCGGATCTAATGAAAAACTGTTTTTT.

The V and J genes are TRBV10-1 and TRBJ2-3; D gene ambiguous. The CDR3 runs to 16 residues. Germline V gene sequence: CDR1 WNHNN, CDR2 SYGVQD (reference sequence). Trimming removed 2 bases at V and 2 bases at J, with 14 bases between. The DNA for the CDR3 is TGCGCCAGCAGTGAGAGGGCTCAACCTTTCACAGATACGCAGTATTTT. As protein: CASSERAQPFTDTQYF.

The chain carries TRBV7-2 and TRBJ2-5; a possible D gene is TRBD2 (6 bases). The germline V gene has CDR1 SGHTA and CDR2 FQGNSA. CDR3 size: 16 residues. The V gene lost 1 base and the J gene lost 1 base, with 13 bases spanning the gap. The CDR3 bases are TGTGCCAGCAGCTTAGGAGGGGCGGGACCCCAAGAGACCCAGTACTTC. It yields the protein CASSLGGAGPQETQYF.

V gene TRBV28 combines with J gene TRBJ2-7; 9 bases fit TRBD1. Germline V gene data show CDR1 as MDHEN and CDR2 as SYDVKM. The CDR3 length is 15 residues. Trimming cost V 4 bases and J 6 bases; bases outside gene matches: 10. The chain's CDR3 is CASSSLPGQGFEQYF. For the CDR3, the DNA is TGTGCCAGCAGTTCCCTACCGGGACAGGGATTCGAGCAGTACTTC.

This clonotype was observed a handful of times. The chain links TRBV5-4 to TRBJ2-1; 9 bases are a match to TRBD2. With V trimmed by 4 bases and J by 0 bases, 11 bases remained unmatched. Germline lookup yields CDR1 SGHNT and CDR2 YYREEE (reference sequence). The CDR3 is 18 amino acids. CDR3 nucleotide sequence: TGTGCCAGCAGCCCGGGTGGGCTAGCGGGGTACTCCTACAATGAGCAGTTCTTC. It specifies CASSPGGLAGYSYNEQFF.

The chain employs TRBV12-3 or TRBV12-4 and TRBJ2-5; TRBD2 matches 12 bases. The junction had 3 bases not matched to a gene; V was cut back by 2 bases and J by 5 bases. The CDR3 consists of 15 residues. CDR3 in amino acids: CASSLRLAGVETQYF. In DNA form, the CDR3 reads TGTGCCAGCAGTTTACGACTAGCGGGAGTCGAGACCCAGTACTTC.

The chain combines TRBV7-2 with TRBJ2-7, with a weak D call TRBD1 (5 bases). Germline V gene lookup returns CDR1 SGHTA and CDR2 FQGNSA. V was pared by 5 bases and J by 4 bases, with 9 bases between. This CDR3 is built from 12 residues. CDR3: CASSRTRYEQYF. CDR3 sequence (DNA): TGTGCCAGCAGCCGGACACGTTACGAGCAGTACTTC.

The table lists this clonotype with many counts. The rearrangement joins TRBV7-2 to TRBJ2-7; 10 bases match TRBD1. Germline assignment: CDR1 SGHTA and CDR2 FQGNSA. Trimming at V came to 5 bases and at J to 0 bases, leaving 7 bases not matched to a gene. This CDR3 comprises 16 residues. CDR3 DNA sequence: TGTGCCAGCAGCACCAGCTGGGACAGGGGCTCCTACGAGCAGTACTTC. Its protein product is CASSTSWDRGSYEQYF.

The chain links TRBV20-1 to TRBJ2-5, with a possible D match to TRBD2 (6 bases). Germline V gene lookup returns CDR1 DFQATT and CDR2 SNEGSKA (reference sequence). This CDR3 has 12 amino acids. Trimming took 4 bases from V and 2 from J, leaving 8 bases between them. CDR3 DNA sequence: TGCAGTGCTAATCGGGAGCAAGAGACCCAGTACTTC. Amino acids: CSANREQETQYF.

This clonotype has a handful of counts. The chain has TRBV11-2 and TRBJ2-1, with a weak D call TRBD1 (7 bases). The CDR3 runs 17 residues. Germline values: CDR1 SGHAT, CDR2 FQNNGV. V dropped 1 base and J dropped 0 bases, with 13 bases sitting between them. The CDR3 region is CASSLVPGGSSYNEQFF. The CDR3 nucleotides read TGTGCCAGCAGCTTAGTTCCAGGGGGGAGCTCCTACAATGAGCAGTTCTTC. Full variable domain (missing parts from reference TRBV11-2 and TRBJ2-1): EAGVAQSPRYKIIEKRQSVAFWCNPISGHATLYWYQQILGQGPKLLIQFQNNGVVDDSQLPKDRFSAERLKGVDSTLKIQPAKLEDSAVYLCASSLVPGGSSYNEQFFGPGTRLTVL.

A few counts support this clonotype. The chain carries TRBV12-3 or TRBV12-4 and TRBJ1-2, with D possibly matching TRBD1 (5 bases). Trimming removed 6 bases from V and 8 bases from J, with 16 bases in between. There are 13 residues in the CDR3. CDR3 sequence reads: CASSPLKGPGYTF. CDR3 DNA: TGTGCCAGCAGCCCACTAAAGGGGCCCGGCTACACCTTC.

The V call is TRBV20-1, the J call TRBJ2-1; 13 positions match TRBD2. Germline V CDR1 and CDR2: DFQATT, SNEGSKA (reference sequence). The V segment lost 6 bases and the J segment 10 bases; nucleotides outside the gene matches: 3. The CDR3 is 12 residues long. The CDR3 sequence is CSALAGGLEQFF. The CDR3 coding sequence is TGCAGTGCACTAGCGGGAGGGCTGGAGCAGTTCTTC.

As for this clonotype: Since a much larger clone is just one base distant, this may be a read error. The rearrangement links TRBV7-2 to TRBJ1-5; 8 bases map to TRBD1. The germline V gene encodes CDR1 SGHTA and CDR2 FQGNSA. The CDR3 extends over 14 amino acids. The CDR3 loop reads CAGSPGQASQPQHF. DNA for the CDR3: TGTGCCGGCAGCCCGGGACAGGCGAGTCAGCCCCAGCATTTT.

This rearrangement joins TRBV7-6 to TRBJ1-5; possible D gene TRBD1, 6 bases. Germline CDR1 SGHVS, CDR2 FNYEAQ. The CDR3 contains 15 residues. V was cut by 5 bases and J by 2 bases, with 13 bases left in between. The CDR3 nucleotides are TGTGCCAGCAGCCGGGGGGGCGAGGGCAATCAGCCCCAGCATTTT. Translated: CASSRGGEGNQPQHF.

This chain uses TRBV20-1 with TRBJ1-2; D is possibly TRBD1 (6 bases). V dropped 0 bases and J dropped 3 bases, with 11 bases sitting between them. The CDR3 runs 14 residues. Germline CDR1 and CDR2: DFQATT and SNEGSKA (reference sequence). The CDR3 loop reads CSAREGGGYYGYTF. In DNA form, the CDR3 reads TGCAGTGCTAGAGAAGGAGGGGGATACTATGGCTACACCTTC.

This clonotype was seen more than once but under ten times. This chain links TRBV28 with TRBJ2-4; no firm D call. This CDR3 region has 14 residues. Germline CDR1 and CDR2: MDHEN and SYDVKM. V dropped 3 bases and J dropped 5 bases, with 11 bases sitting between them. As DNA, the CDR3 is TGTGCCAGCAGTTTCATGGGTGCCGAAAACATTCAGTACTTC. Residues: CASSFMGAENIQYF.

The chain recombines TRBV6-2 or TRBV6-3 with TRBJ2-7; 12 positions match TRBD1. V lost 11 bases to trimming and J lost 5 bases; unmatched junction nucleotides: 4. The CDR3 has 12 amino acids. From germline, CDR1 is MNHEY and CDR2 SVGEGT. The CDR3 loop reads CAPRDRGHEQYF. The CDR3, as DNA: TGTGCCCCCCGGGACAGGGGGCACGAGCAGTACTTC.

The chain joins TRBV4-2 to TRBJ2-7; D could derive from TRBD1 or TRBD2 (5 bases each). The CDR3 length is 16 residues. CDR1 LGHNA and CDR2 YNFKEQ come from the germline V gene. V shed 0 bases and J shed 2 bases, with 14 bases lying between them. The CDR3 sequence: CASSQEAAGSPYEQYF. CDR3 DNA sequence: TGTGCCAGCAGCCAAGAGGCGGCAGGGAGCCCCTACGAGCAGTACTTC.

This clonotype is a singleton in its sample. Relative to the germline gene, one junction end is altered; a read error may explain this. This chain connects TRBV5-1 to TRBJ2-2; 12 bases are shared with TRBD1. Per germline, CDR1 SGHRS and CDR2 YFSETQ. There are 16 residues in the CDR3. The CDR3 spells CASSSPGQGAFVELFF. CDR3 bases: TGCGCAAGCAGCTCACCGGGACAGGGGGCCTTCGTGGAGCTGTTTTTT.

The V gene is TRBV6-4, the J gene TRBJ1-4, with D possibly TRBD1 on 6 matching bases. Trimming cost V 10 bases and J 8 bases, with 35 bases left between them. Germline V gene lookup returns CDR1 MRHNA and CDR2 SNTAGT. This CDR3 has 19 residues. The DNA for the CDR3 is TGTGCCACCTTCAGGTCCGACCTGACAGGAATCTCCAATGGGGAAAAACTGTTTTTT. Translated, it gives CATFRSDLTGISNGEKLFF.

The rearrangement joins TRBV6-1 to TRBJ2-1, with 8 bases identical to TRBD2. The CDR3 sequence is 14 residues long. With 3 bases clipped from V and 10 bases from J, the junction kept 8 bases outside the gene matches. The germline V gene has CDR1 MNHNS and CDR2 SASEGT. Here the CDR3 DNA reads TGTGCCAGCAGTGATCAGCGGGGGCCGTCCGAGCAGTTCTTC. It translates to CASSDQRGPSEQFF.

The CDR3 DNA follows: TGTGCCAGCAGCCCGAACTTGGGGGTGTTCAATGGCTACACCTTC. Amino acid sequence: CASSPNLGVFNGYTF. The chain links TRBV7-2 to TRBJ1-2, with a tentative D call TRBD1 (5 bases). CDR3 size: 15 residues. V dropped 5 bases and J dropped 6 bases, with 19 bases sitting between them. The germline V gene has CDR1 SGHTA and CDR2 FQGNSA.

The chain has TRBV6-5 and TRBJ2-1; 9 bases are a match to TRBD2. The germline CDR1 and CDR2 sequences are MNHEY and SVGAGI. V gave up 6 bases and J gave up 9 bases; unmatched junction bases: 9. This CDR3 spans 14 amino acids. CDR3 coding DNA: TGTGCCAGCAGGAATAGCGGGGGAGGGAGTGAGCAGTTCTTC. This gives the protein CASRNSGGGSEQFF.

The chain is built from TRBV5-1 and TRBJ2-1; D is perhaps TRBD1 or TRBD2 (5 bases each). Trimming shortened V by 4 bases and J by 12 bases, and 17 bases separated the two germline ends. Per the germline V gene, CDR1 is SGHRS and CDR2 is YFSETQ. The CDR3 is 13 amino acids. The CDR3 here is CASSNRDPHWQFF. As DNA, the CDR3 is TGCGCCAGCAGCAACCGGGACCCTCACTGGCAGTTCTTC.

This chain uses TRBV30 with TRBJ2-3; D call uncertain. This CDR3 region has 15 residues. Per germline, CDR1 GTSNPN and CDR2 SVGIG (reference sequence). Between the trimmed V and J ends, which lost 0 bases and 2 bases, there was a span of 12 bases. CDR3 nucleotide sequence: TGTGCCTGGAGTGTAGGCGAGCTTTTCACAGATACGCAGTATTTT. This codes for CAWSVGELFTDTQYF.

V usage is TRBV3-1 and J usage is TRBJ2-4; 7 bases fit TRBD2. The V gene's germline CDR1 is LGHDT and CDR2 YNNKEL (reference sequence). The CDR3 length is 16 residues. Trimming at V came to 1 base and at J to 0 bases, leaving 3 bases not matched to a gene. The CDR3 sequence is CASSQAWGGAKNIQYF. The CDR3 coding sequence is TGTGCCAGCAGCCAAGCGTGGGGGGGAGCCAAAAACATTCAGTACTTC.

This clonotype was observed a few times. The genes are TRBV7-2 and TRBJ1-4; 8 positions match TRBD1. The germline V gene encodes CDR1 SGHTA and CDR2 FQGNSA. The CDR3 has 15 residues. V gave up 5 bases and J gave up 4 bases; unmatched junction bases: 6. The CDR3 reads CASSASGGINEKLFF. The CDR3 DNA reads TGTGCCAGCAGCGCATCAGGGGGCATTAATGAAAAACTGTTTTTT.

The rearrangement links TRBV20-1 to TRBJ2-7, with D hard to call. The CDR3 totals 14 residues. V lost 3 bases and J 7 bases, leaving 19 bases between the germline ends. Germline V lookup: CDR1 DFQATT, CDR2 SNEGSKA (reference sequence). The CDR3 nucleotides read TGCAGTGCTAGTACCGGCCGTTTAGGTGGGGAGCAGTACTTC. It specifies CSASTGRLGGEQYF.

The chain recombines TRBV28 with TRBJ1-1, with D unresolved. V was shortened by 5 bases and J by 1 base, with 8 bases between the two germline ends. Per germline, CDR1 MDHEN and CDR2 SYDVKM. The CDR3 is 13 residues long. The CDR3 loop is CASSTPKNTEAFF. The CDR3 DNA reads TGTGCCAGCAGTACACCGAAGAACACTGAAGCTTTCTTT.